This T cell receptor beta chain was retrieved from a study of blood T cell repertoires in COVID-19 (dated by TCRdb to about 2020). In the study overall: Collaborator samples came from the United States, Italy and Spain and covered acute and convalescent phases of COVID-19. The prospective study material was composed of cDNA or gDNA derived from T cells, B-cell-depleted T cells, or PBMCs. HLA class I and class II types, where available, came from metadata supplied by the sample provider rather than from assay-based typing. The repertoires were released in a freely available public database meant as a resource for research on the immune response to SARS-CoV-2. Deeply sampled blood TCRbeta repertoires from subjects exposed to, actively infected with, or recovered from COVID-19 were included in the dataset. The sample metadata nearly always contained a de-identified subject ID, COVID-19 status, age in years and sex. The samples were drawn from two sources: the first 160 participants of the ongoing ImmuneRACE study, and 1,254 subjects contributed by 6 global collaborators.

Including cysteine and phenylalanine, the CDR3 has 15 amino acids. Only the CDR3 part of the read is kept: 45 bases, read in frame from the first base. V loses 1 base, J loses 3 bases, and the germline ends lie 11 bases apart. The germline V gene (reference sequence) specifies MNHEY as CDR1 and SMNVEV as CDR2. The collaborating institutions used their own protocols to collect whole blood in K2EDTA tubes. For TCRbeta analysis, collaborators shipped samples in one of three forms: frozen whole blood, isolated PBMCs, or DNA extracted from either of those sample types. TCRbeta CDR3 regions were amplified from genomic DNA by means of the immunoSEQ Assay, a bias-controlled multiplex PCR. The paper's data handling went like this. Nucleated cell counts per sample were estimated from amplification of reference gene primers within the assay. To quantify the absolute abundance of each unique TCRbeta CDR3 rearrangement, sequence reads were collapsed and filtered. For each sample, productive Simpson clonality was calculated as the square root of Simpson's diversity index across productive rearrangements. Held by TCRdb, this immuneACCESS table contains in-frame sequences only and omits some clones. Under half of the omission traces to an unresolved V gene where checked; the cause of the rest is unknown. V and J calls plus clone size are reproduced from that table; the DNA served to infer D and trimming. Recorded for this sample are roughly 200,000 clones; over 70% of them occurred a single time. Around 6% of the sample belongs to the ten largest clones.

Note on this clone: Its specific antigen is unknown. No qualities accompany the bases; no much larger clone lies one base away.

Results the study describes overall, beyond this receptor: The quantity of clinical and demographic metadata differed by source and by participant and was supplied without curation.

Recombination connected TRBV27 to TRBJ2-3; the D gene remains uncertain. The receptor comes from a woman between 65 and 79 years old with acute or convalescent COVID-19. Input material: peripheral blood. The CDR3 has the sequence CASSLFVAPTDTQYF. The bases read TGTGCCAGCAGTTTATTTGTGGCCCCGACAGATACGCAGTATTTT.